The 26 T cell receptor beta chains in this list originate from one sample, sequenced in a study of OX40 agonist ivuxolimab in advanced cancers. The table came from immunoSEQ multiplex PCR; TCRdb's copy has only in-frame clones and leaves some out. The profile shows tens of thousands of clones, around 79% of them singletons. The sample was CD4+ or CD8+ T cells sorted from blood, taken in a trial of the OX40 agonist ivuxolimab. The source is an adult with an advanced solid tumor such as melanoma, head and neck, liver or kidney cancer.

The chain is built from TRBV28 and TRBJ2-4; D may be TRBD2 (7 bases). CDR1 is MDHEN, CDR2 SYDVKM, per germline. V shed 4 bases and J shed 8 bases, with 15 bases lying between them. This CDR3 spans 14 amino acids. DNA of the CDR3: TGTGCCAGCAGTTATCTGGGGGCGGGAGACATTCAGTACTTC. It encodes CASSYLGAGDIQYF. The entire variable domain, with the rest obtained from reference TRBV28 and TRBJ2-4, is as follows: DVKVTQSSRYLVKRTGEKVFLECVQDMDHENMFWYRQDPGLGLRLIYFSYDVKMKEKGDIPEGYSVSREKKERFSLILESASTNQTSMYLCASSYLGAGDIQYFGAGTRLSVL.

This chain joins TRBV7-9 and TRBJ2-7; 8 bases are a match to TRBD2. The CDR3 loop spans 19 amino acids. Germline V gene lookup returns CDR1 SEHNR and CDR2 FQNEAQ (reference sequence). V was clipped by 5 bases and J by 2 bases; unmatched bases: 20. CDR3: CASSRRGGGLLVAPYEQYV. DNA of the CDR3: TGTGCCAGCAGCCGCCGTGGCGGGGGGCTATTGGTGGCACCCTACGAGCAGTACGTC.

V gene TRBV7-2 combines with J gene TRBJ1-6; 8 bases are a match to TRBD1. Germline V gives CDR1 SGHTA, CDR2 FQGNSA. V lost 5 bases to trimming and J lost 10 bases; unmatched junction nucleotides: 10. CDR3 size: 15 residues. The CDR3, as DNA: TGTGCCAGCAGCCCCAGGACAGGGCTATCGTCACCCCTCCACTTT. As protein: CASSPRTGLSSPLHF.

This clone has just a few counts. Here the CDR3 reads CASSFPGGAEAFF. The CDR3 DNA sequence: TGTGCCAGCAGCTTCCCGGGGGGGGCTGAAGCTTTCTTT. V usage is TRBV7-2 and J usage is TRBJ1-1, with a weak D call TRBD1 (5 bases). The V end was cut by 3 bases, the J end by 6 bases, with 11 bases between. Per germline, CDR1 SGHTA and CDR2 FQGNSA. This CDR3 is built from 13 residues.

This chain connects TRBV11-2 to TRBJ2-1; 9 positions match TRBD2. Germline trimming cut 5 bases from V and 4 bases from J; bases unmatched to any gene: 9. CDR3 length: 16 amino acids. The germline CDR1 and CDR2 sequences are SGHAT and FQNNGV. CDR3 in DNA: TGTGCCAGCAGCCTTAGCGGGAGTGTGGGGTACAATGAGCAGTTCTTC. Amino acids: CASSLSGSVGYNEQFF.

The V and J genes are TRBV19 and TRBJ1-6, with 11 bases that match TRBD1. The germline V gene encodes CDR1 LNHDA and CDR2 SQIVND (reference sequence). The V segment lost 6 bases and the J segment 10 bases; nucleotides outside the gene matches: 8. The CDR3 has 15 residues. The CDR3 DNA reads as TGTGCCAGTAGCCCGGGGACAGGGGGTCGATCACCCCTCCACTTT. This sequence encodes CASSPGTGGRSPLHF.

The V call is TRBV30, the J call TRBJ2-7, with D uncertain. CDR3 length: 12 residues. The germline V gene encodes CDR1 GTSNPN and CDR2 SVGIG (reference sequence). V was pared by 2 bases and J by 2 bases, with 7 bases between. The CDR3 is CAWSRRTYEQYF. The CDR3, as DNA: TGTGCCTGGAGTAGAAGGACCTACGAGCAGTACTTC.

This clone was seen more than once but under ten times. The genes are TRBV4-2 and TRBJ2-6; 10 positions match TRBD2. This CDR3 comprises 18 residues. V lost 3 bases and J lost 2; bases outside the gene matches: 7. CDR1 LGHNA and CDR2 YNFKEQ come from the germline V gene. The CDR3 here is CASSQTERGGAGANVLTF. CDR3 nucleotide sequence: TGTGCCAGCAGCCAGACGGAGCGGGGGGGCGCTGGGGCCAACGTCCTGACTTTC.

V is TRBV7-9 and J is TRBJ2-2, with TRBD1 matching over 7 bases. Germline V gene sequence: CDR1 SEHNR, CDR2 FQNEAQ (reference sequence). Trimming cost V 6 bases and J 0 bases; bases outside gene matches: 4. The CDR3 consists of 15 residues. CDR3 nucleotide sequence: TGTGCCAGCAGGAGGGACAGAGCGAACACCGGGGAGCTGTTTTTT. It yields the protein CASRRDRANTGELFF. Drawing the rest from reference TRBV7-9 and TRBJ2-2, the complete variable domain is DTGVSQNPRHKITKRGQNVTFRCDPISEHNRLYWYRQTLGQGPEFLTYFQNEAQLEKSRLLSDRFSAERPKGSFSTLEIQRTEQGDSAMYLCASRRDRANTGELFFGEGSRLTVL.

CDR3 nucleotide sequence: TGTGCCAGCAGCGGCAAAACGGGAGTTGAGGCAGATACGCAGTATTTT. Amino acids: CASSGKTGVEADTQYF. The genes are TRBV21-1 and TRBJ2-3; the D call TRBD2 from the table was never checked on the DNA. TRBV21-1 is labeled a pseudogene. CDR3 length: 16 amino acids.

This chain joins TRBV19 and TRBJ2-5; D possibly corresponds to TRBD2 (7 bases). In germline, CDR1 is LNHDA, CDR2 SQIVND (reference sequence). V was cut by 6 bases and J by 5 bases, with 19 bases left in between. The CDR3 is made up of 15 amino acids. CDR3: CASSLGRGLRETQYF. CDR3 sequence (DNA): TGTGCCAGTAGCCTAGGGCGGGGGCTCAGGGAGACCCAGTACTTC.

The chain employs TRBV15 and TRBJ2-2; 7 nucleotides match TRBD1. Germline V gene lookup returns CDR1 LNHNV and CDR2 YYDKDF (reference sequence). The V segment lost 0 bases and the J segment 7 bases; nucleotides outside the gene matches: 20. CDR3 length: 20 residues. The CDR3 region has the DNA TGTGCCACCAGCAGAGATTCCACAGGGGCTAGGTGGGGGCTAGACGGGGAGCTGTTTTTT. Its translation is CATSRDSTGARWGLDGELFF.

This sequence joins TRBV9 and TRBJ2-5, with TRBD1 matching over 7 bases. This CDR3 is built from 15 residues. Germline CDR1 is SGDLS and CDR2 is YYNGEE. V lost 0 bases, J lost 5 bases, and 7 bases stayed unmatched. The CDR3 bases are TGTGCCAGCAGCGTAGCTAGGGGGCGCAGGGAGACCCAGTACTTC. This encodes CASSVARGRRETQYF.

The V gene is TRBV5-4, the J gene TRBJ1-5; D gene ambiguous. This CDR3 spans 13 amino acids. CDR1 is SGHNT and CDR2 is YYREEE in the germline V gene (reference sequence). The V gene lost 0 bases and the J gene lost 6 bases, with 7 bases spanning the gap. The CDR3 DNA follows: TGTGCCAGCAGCTTGGGGTGGGGTCAGCCCCAGCATTTT. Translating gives CASSLGWGQPQHF.

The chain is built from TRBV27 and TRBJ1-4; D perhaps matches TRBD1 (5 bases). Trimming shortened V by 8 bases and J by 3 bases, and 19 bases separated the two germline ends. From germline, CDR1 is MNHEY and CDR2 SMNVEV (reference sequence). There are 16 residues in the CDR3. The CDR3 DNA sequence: TGTGCCAGCTCCAATGGAGGGGTCGGGGCTAATGAAAAACTGTTTTTT. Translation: CASSNGGVGANEKLFF.

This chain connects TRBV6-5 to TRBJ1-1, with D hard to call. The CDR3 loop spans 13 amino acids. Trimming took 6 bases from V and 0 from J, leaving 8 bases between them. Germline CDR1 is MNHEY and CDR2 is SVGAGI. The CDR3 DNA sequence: TGTGCCAGCAGGAGGCCTATGAACACTGAAGCTTTCTTT. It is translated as CASRRPMNTEAFF.

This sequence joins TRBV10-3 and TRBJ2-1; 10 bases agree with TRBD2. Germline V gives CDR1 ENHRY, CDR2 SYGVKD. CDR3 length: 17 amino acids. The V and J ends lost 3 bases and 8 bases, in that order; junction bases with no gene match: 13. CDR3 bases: TGTGCCATCAGTGACCAACTAGGAAGCGGGGGGGGTCATGAGCAGTTCTTC. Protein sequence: CAISDQLGSGGGHEQFF.

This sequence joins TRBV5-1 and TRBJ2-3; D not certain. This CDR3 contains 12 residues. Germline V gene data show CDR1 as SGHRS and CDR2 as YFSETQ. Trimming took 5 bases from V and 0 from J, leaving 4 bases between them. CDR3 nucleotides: TGCGCCAGCAGAGAAAGCACAGATACGCAGTATTTT. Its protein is CASRESTDTQYF. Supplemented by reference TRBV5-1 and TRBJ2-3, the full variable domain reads KAGVTQTPRYLIKTRGQQVTLSCSPISGHRSVSWYQQTPGQGLQFLFEYFSETQRNKGNFPGRFSGRQFSNSRSEMNVSTLELGDSALYLCASRESTDTQYFGPGTRLTVL.

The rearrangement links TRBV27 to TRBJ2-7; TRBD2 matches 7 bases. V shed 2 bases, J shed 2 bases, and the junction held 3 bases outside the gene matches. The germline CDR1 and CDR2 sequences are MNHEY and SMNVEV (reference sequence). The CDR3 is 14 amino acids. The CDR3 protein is CASSLKGLPYEQYF. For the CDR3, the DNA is TGTGCCAGCAGTTTAAAGGGACTACCCTACGAGCAGTACTTC.

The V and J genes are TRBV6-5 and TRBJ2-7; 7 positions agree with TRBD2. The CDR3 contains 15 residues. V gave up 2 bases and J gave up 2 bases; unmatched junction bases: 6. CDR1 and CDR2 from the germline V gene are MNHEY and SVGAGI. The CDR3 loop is CASSYGREKAYEQYF. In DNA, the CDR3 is TGTGCCAGCAGTTACGGGCGGGAGAAGGCCTACGAGCAGTACTTC.

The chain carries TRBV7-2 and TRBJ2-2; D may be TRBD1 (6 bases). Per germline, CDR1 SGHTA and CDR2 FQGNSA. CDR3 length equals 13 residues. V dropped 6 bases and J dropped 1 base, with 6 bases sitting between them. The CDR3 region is CASRTGNTGELFF. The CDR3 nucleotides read TGTGCCAGCAGGACAGGGAACACCGGGGAGCTGTTTTTT. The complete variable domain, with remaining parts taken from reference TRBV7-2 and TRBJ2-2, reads GAGVSQSPSNKVTEKGKDVELRCDPISGHTALYWYRQSLGQGLEFLIYFQGNSAPDKSGLPSDRFSAERTGGSVSTLTIQRTQQEDSAVYLCASRTGNTGELFFGEGSRLTVL.

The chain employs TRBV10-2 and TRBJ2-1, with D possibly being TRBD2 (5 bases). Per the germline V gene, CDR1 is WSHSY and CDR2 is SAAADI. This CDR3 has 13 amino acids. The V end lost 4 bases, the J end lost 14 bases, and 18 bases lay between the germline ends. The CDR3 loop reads CASSGSGPSGEFF. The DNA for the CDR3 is TGCGCCAGCAGTGGGAGTGGACCCTCCGGGGAGTTCTTC.

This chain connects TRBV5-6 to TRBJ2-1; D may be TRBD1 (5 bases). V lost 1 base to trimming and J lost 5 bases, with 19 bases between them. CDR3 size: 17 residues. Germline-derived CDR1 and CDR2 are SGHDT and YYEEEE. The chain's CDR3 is CASSLWGLDRTNNEQFF. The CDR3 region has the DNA TGTGCCAGCAGCTTGTGGGGCCTAGACCGGACAAACAATGAGCAGTTCTTC.

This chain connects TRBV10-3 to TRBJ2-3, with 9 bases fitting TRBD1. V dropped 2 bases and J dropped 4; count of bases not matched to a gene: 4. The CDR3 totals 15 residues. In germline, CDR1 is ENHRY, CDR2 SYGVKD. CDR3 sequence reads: CAISEGQGRADTQYF. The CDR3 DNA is TGTGCCATCAGTGAGGGACAGGGGAGAGCAGATACGCAGTATTTT.

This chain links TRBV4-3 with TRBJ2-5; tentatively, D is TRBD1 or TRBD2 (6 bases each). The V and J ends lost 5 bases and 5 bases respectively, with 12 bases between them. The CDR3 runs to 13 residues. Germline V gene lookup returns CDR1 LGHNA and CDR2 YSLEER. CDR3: CASSKGGVETQYF. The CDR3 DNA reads TGCGCCAGCAGCAAGGGGGGAGTGGAGACCCAGTACTTC.

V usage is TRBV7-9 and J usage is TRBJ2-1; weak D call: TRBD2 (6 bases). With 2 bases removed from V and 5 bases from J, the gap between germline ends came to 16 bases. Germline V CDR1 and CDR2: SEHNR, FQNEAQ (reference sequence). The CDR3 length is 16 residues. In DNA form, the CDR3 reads TGTGCCAGCAGCTTAATCCGCGCGGGGAGACACAATGAGCAGTTCTTC. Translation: CASSLIRAGRHNEQFF.